What follows are 11 T cell receptor beta chains derived from one specimen sequenced in a study of shared clonotypes between healthy human individuals. Clones were read by immunoSEQ multiplex PCR, and TCRdb kept only the in-frame ones, dropping some. Among about 1 million clones listed, around 76% were seen once. Sequenced input: memory CD4+ T cells sorted from blood. Subset indicated: CD45RA-negative fraction. These receptors were obtained from a young man in good health.

CDR3 amino acids: CASSSSGTEKAFF. DNA of the CDR3: TGCGCCAGCAGCTCATCCGGGACAGAAAAAGCTTTCTTT. The J gene is TRBJ1-1, the V gene TRBV5-1; 7 bases are shared with TRBD1. V lost 3 bases to trimming and J lost 9 bases; unmatched junction nucleotides: 8. CDR3 size: 13 residues. Germline CDR1 and CDR2: SGHRS and YFSETQ.

The chain recombines TRBV9 with TRBJ2-6, with D hard to call. The germline V gene has CDR1 SGDLS and CDR2 YYNGEE. The CDR3 contains 16 residues. V gave up 3 bases and J gave up 0 bases, with 10 bases separating them. CDR3 DNA sequence: TGTGCCAGCAGCGCAACTTCCTACTCTGGGGCCAACGTCCTGACTTTC. Its translation: CASSATSYSGANVLTF.

V usage is TRBV5-1 and J usage is TRBJ1-3; 7 bases agree with TRBD1. Trimming took 4 bases from V and 0 from J; bases not matched to a gene: 10. Looked up from germline, CDR1 is SGHRS and CDR2 is YFSETQ. The CDR3 has 17 amino acids. For the CDR3, the DNA is TGCGCCAGCAGCCCTACCCCCGAGGGGGCCTCTGGAAACACCATATATTTT. Amino acid sequence: CASSPTPEGASGNTIYF.

The V gene is TRBV4-2, the J gene TRBJ2-7; 13 bases agree with TRBD2. CDR3 length: 15 residues. Germline CDR1 is LGHNA and CDR2 is YNFKEQ. Trimming cost V 4 bases and J 5 bases; bases outside gene matches: 5. CDR3 nucleotide sequence: TGTGCCAGCAGCCGAGGACTAGCGGGGGCCCACGAGCAGTACTTC. Its protein is CASSRGLAGAHEQYF.

The chain is built from TRBV29-1 and TRBJ1-2, with TRBD1 matching over 9 bases. CDR1 is SQVTM, CDR2 ANQGSEA, per germline. The CDR3 is 14 residues long. With V trimmed by 5 bases and J by 3 bases, 7 bases remained unmatched. CDR3 DNA: TGCAGCGTTCCCGGGACAGGGCTTGACTATGGCTACACCTTC. It translates to CSVPGTGLDYGYTF.

This chain links TRBV18 with TRBJ2-1; maybe TRBD1 (5 bases). The CDR3 totals 14 residues. Trimming took 7 bases from V and 4 from J, leaving 14 bases between them. Germline V CDR1 and CDR2: KGHSH, LQKENI. The CDR3 bases are TGTGCCAGCTTACAGGATGTCCAGTACAATGAGCAGTTCTTC. It yields the protein CASLQDVQYNEQFF.

This clone turned up a few times. V usage is TRBV19 and J usage is TRBJ2-7, with TRBD1 matching over 7 bases. This CDR3 has 14 residues. The germline V gene has CDR1 LNHDA and CDR2 SQIVND (reference sequence). J lost 0 bases, V lost 5 bases, and 4 bases had no gene match. CDR3 protein: CASSVTGLSYEQYF. CDR3 nucleotide sequence: TGTGCCAGTAGTGTGACAGGGCTCTCCTACGAGCAGTACTTC.

This sequence joins TRBV11-1 and TRBJ1-1, with D uncertain. CDR1 and CDR2 (germline): SGHAT, FQDESV (reference sequence). The CDR3 extends over 12 amino acids. Trimming stripped 2 bases from V and 4 bases from J, with 5 bases between. CDR3 amino acids: CASSLKRTEAFF. CDR3 in DNA: TGTGCCAGCAGCTTAAAGCGCACTGAAGCTTTCTTT.

The chain couples TRBV18 to TRBJ2-2, with D maybe TRBD1 (6 bases). Germline V gives CDR1 KGHSH, CDR2 LQKENI. The CDR3 sequence is 16 residues long. Trimming cost V 3 bases and J 0 bases, with 11 bases left between them. CDR3 protein: CASSPRQAPNTGELFF. CDR3 DNA: TGTGCCAGCTCACCTCGACAGGCTCCGAACACCGGGGAGCTGTTTTTT.

The chain carries TRBV7-2 and TRBJ2-3, with D perhaps matching TRBD1 (6 bases). Per the germline V gene, CDR1 is SGHTA and CDR2 is FQGNSA. There are 14 residues in the CDR3. V lost 8 bases and J 2 bases, leaving 14 bases between the germline ends. The CDR3 sequence: CASAAGQLTDTQYF. The CDR3 DNA sequence: TGTGCCAGCGCCGCTGGACAGCTCACAGATACGCAGTATTTT.

This chain links TRBV7-2 with TRBJ2-7, with 7 bases fitting TRBD1. The length of the CDR3 is 16 residues. The ends lost 5 bases at V and 6 bases at J; junction bases unmatched: 16. Germline V gene sequence: CDR1 SGHTA, CDR2 FQGNSA. CDR3 amino acids: CASSPPRGFGVGEQYF. The CDR3 DNA reads as TGTGCCAGCAGCCCTCCCAGGGGGTTCGGAGTGGGCGAGCAGTACTTC.